Following are 6 T cell receptor beta chains from one sample sequenced in a study of blood T cell repertoires in COVID-19. Only in-frame clones appear in the TCRdb table, and some are missing; sequencing was by immunoSEQ multiplex PCR. The sample lists under 200,000 clones; around 86% were seen once. Input material: peripheral blood. The source is a man in his sixties or seventies who had recovered from COVID-19.

The chain employs TRBV7-9 and TRBJ1-4, with a weak D call TRBD1 (5 bases). The CDR3 has 15 amino acids. From germline, CDR1 is SEHNR and CDR2 FQNEAQ (reference sequence). V lost 0 bases to trimming and J lost 5 bases, with 10 bases between them. In nucleotides, the CDR3 is TGTGCCAGCAGCTTAGCCGGGGGAGTAAATGAAAAACTGTTTTTT. Protein: CASSLAGGVNEKLFF.

This chain uses TRBV24-1 with TRBJ2-5; TRBD1 matches 10 bases. This CDR3 is 16 amino acids long. CDR1 and CDR2 from the germline V gene are KGHDR and SFDVKD. V gave up 4 bases and J gave up 4 bases; unmatched junction bases: 8. CDR3 coding DNA: TGTGCCACCAGTGACCAGGGACAGGGGCTAAGAGAGACCCAGTACTTC. Its protein is CATSDQGQGLRETQYF.

This chain uses TRBV30 with TRBJ2-7, with D maybe TRBD1 (6 bases). The CDR3 covers 15 residues. Trimming took 0 bases from V and 4 from J, leaving 16 bases between them. CDR1 is GTSNPN and CDR2 is SVGIG in the germline V gene (reference sequence). The CDR3 is CAWSVGGMRLYEQYF. Written as DNA, the CDR3 is TGTGCCTGGAGTGTAGGGGGAATGCGGCTTTACGAGCAGTACTTC.

The genes are TRBV5-1 and TRBJ1-1; 7 bases map to TRBD1. Germline CDR1 is SGHRS and CDR2 is YFSETQ. V dropped 4 bases and J dropped 1; count of bases not matched to a gene: 7. The CDR3 extends over 15 amino acids. The CDR3 reads CASSRQGQPNTEAFF. The DNA of the CDR3 is TGCGCCAGCAGCCGACAGGGACAGCCGAACACTGAAGCTTTCTTT.

The genes are TRBV5-6 and TRBJ2-7; 9 bases are a match to TRBD1. Looked up from germline, CDR1 is SGHDT and CDR2 is YYEEEE. V lost 1 base, J lost 4 bases, and 12 bases stayed unmatched. This CDR3 has 17 amino acids. The CDR3 sequence: CASSLSDRGWRGYEQYF. For the CDR3, the DNA is TGTGCCAGCAGCTTGTCGGACAGGGGATGGAGGGGTTACGAGCAGTACTTC.

The CDR3 nucleotides read TGTGCCAGCGGAGTCCTCTCCTACGAGCAGTACTTC. As protein: CASGVLSYEQYF. The chain carries TRBV28 and TRBJ2-7, with D unclear. The CDR3 has 12 residues. With 8 bases removed from V and 0 bases from J, the gap between germline ends came to 8 bases. CDR1 is MDHEN and CDR2 is SYDVKM in the germline V gene.